This TCR beta chain was profiled in a study of beta chain features in type 1 diabetes. Study context: On cell yields, gender and age, patients and healthy donors were similar. Findings and caveats of the study: The naive, central memory and Treg TCRB repertoires of patients appeared to be more similar to one another than those of healthy donors. In all four CD4+ subsets, TCRB CDR3 length was significantly, moderately reduced in type 1 diabetes. Highly expressing activated T cells could be over-counted with a cDNA template.

Germline CDR1 and CDR2: SGHTA and FQGNSA. The CDR3 runs to 16 residues. The V and J ends lost 1 base and 1 base, in that order; junction bases with no gene match: 6. Concerning this clone: Its specificity is unknown.

Every isolated RNA sample was fully reverse transcribed, so sequencing captured expressed TCRB transcripts. Only in-frame clones appear in the TCRdb table, and some are missing; sequencing was by immunoSEQ multiplex PCR. The sample has under 800,000 clones, 15% seen once. The origin of this receptor is a man younger than 30 in good health. Sequences were obtained from naive CD4+ T cells from blood. The chain recombines TRBV7-2 with TRBJ2-7; 8 bases fit TRBD2. The CDR3 DNA reads as TGTGCCAGCAGCTTAGGGGTAGCGGGGAAATCCTACGAGCAGTACTTC. Protein sequence: CASSLGVAGKSYEQYF. The full variable domain, completed using reference TRBV7-2 and TRBJ2-7, is GAGVSQSPSNKVTEKGKDVELRCDPISGHTALYWYRQSLGQGLEFLIYFQGNSAPDKSGLPSDRFSAERTGGSVSTLTIQRTQQEDSAVYLCASSLGVAGKSYEQYFGPGTRLTVT.